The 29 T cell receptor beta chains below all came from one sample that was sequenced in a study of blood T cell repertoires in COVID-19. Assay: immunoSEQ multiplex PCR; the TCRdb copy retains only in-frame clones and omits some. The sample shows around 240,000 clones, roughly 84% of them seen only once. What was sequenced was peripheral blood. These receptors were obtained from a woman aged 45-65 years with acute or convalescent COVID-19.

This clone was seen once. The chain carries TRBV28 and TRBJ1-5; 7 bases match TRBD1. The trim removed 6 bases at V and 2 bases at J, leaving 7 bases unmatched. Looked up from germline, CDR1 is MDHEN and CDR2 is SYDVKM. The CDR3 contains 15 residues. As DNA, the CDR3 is TGTGCCAGCAGCCTAACAGGGGTGGGCAATCAGCCCCAGCATTTT. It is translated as CASSLTGVGNQPQHF.

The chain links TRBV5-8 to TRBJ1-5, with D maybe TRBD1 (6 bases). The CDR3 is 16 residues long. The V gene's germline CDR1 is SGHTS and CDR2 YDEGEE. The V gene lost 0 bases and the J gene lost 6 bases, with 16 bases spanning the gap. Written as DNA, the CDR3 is TGTGCCAGCAGCTTGGTAGGCGGGGGGCGCGGTCAGCCCCAGCATTTT. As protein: CASSLVGGGRGQPQHF.

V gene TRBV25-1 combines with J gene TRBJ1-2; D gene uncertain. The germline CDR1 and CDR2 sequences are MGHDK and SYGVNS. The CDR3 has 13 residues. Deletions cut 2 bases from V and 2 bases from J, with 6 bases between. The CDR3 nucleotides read TGTGCCAGCAGTGAAGGGCAGAACTATGGCTACACCTTC. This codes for CASSEGQNYGYTF.

CDR3 protein: CASSFYAGLSYNSPLHF. The CDR3 coding sequence is TGTGCCAGCAGCTTCTACGCGGGACTCTCCTATAATTCACCCCTCCACTTT. The V call is TRBV3-1 (or the pseudogene TRBV3-2), the J call TRBJ1-6, with a tentative D call TRBD1 (5 bases). Germline CDR1 and CDR2: LGHDT and YNNKEL (reference sequence). V was pared by 5 bases and J by 0 bases, with 14 bases between. This CDR3 spans 17 amino acids.

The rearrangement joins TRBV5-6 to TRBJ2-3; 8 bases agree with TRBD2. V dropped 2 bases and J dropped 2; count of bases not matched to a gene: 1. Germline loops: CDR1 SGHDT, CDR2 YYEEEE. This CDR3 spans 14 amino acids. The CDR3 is CASSFGLATDTQYF. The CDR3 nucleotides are TGTGCCAGCAGCTTCGGACTAGCCACAGATACGCAGTATTTT.

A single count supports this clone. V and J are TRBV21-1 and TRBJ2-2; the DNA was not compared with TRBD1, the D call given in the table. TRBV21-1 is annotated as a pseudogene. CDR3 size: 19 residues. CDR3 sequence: CASSKERPRRGHQTGELFF. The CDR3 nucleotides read TGTGCCAGCAGCAAAGAAAGACCCCGCAGGGGCCACCAGACCGGGGAGCTGTTTTTT.

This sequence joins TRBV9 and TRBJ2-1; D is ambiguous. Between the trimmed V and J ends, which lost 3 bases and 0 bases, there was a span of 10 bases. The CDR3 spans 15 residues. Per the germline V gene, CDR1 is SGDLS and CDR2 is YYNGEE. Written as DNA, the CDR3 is TGTGCCAGCAGCGCCGTGTTATCCTCCTACAATGAGCAGTTCTTC. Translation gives CASSAVLSSYNEQFF.

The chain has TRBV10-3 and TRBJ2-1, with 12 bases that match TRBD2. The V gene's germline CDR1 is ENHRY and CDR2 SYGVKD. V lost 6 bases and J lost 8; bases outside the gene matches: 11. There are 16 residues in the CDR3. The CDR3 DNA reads TGTGCCATCAGCGGTTTCGAGACTAGCGGGAGCGATGAGCAGTTCTTC. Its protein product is CAISGFETSGSDEQFF.

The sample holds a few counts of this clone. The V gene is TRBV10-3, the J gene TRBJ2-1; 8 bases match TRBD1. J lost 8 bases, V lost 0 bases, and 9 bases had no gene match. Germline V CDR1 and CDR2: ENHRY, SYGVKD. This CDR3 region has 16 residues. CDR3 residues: CAISESIGRGPDEQFF. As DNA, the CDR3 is TGTGCCATCAGTGAGTCGATTGGCAGGGGGCCGGATGAGCAGTTCTTC.

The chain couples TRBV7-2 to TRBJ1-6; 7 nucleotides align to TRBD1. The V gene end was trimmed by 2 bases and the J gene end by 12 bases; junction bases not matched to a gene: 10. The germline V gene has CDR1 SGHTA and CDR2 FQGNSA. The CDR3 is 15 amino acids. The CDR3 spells CASSLSLRQGKPLHF. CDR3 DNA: TGTGCCAGCAGCTTATCGTTAAGACAGGGAAAACCCCTCCACTTT.

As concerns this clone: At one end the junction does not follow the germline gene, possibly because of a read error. For the CDR3, the DNA is TGTGCCAGCAGCTCCTCAAACGTGGGGGCCAACCTTTCCTTC. It is translated as CASSSSNVGANLSF. V gene TRBV7-2 combines with J gene TRBJ1-2, with D possibly matching TRBD1 (6 bases). The CDR3 loop spans 14 amino acids. Germline assignment: CDR1 SGHTA and CDR2 FQGNSA.

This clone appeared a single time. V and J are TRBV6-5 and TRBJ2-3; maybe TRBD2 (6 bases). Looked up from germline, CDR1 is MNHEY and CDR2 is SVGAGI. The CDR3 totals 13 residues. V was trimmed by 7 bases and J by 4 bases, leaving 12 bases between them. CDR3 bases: TGTGCCAGCACCCCGGGGGTTCCAGATACGCAGTATTTT. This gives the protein CASTPGVPDTQYF.

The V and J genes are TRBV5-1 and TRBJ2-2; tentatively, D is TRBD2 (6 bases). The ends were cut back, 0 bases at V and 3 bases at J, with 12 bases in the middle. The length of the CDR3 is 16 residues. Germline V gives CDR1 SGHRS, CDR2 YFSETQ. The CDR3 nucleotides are TGCGCCAGCAGCTTGGATGGGGACTCGGACACCGGGGAGCTGTTTTTT. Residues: CASSLDGDSDTGELFF.

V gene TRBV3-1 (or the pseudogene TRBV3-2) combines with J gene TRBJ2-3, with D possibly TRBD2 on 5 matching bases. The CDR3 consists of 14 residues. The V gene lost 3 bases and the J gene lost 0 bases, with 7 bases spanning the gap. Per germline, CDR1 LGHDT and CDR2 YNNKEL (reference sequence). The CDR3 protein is CASSHSASTDTQYF. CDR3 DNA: TGTGCCAGCAGCCATAGCGCAAGCACAGATACGCAGTATTTT.

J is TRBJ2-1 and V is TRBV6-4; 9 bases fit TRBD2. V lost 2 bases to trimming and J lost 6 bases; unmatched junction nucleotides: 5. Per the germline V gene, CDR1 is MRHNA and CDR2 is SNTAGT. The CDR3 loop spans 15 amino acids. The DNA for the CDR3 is TGTGCCAGCAGTGACCGGCTAGCGGGGTCCAATGAGCAGTTCTTC. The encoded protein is CASSDRLAGSNEQFF.

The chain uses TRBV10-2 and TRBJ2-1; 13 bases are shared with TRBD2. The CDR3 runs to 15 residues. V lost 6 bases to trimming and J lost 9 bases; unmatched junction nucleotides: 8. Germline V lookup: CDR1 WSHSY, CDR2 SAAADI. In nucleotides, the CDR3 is TGCGCCAGCAGGGGGACTAGCGGGATGACCGGTGAGCAGTTCTTC. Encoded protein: CASRGTSGMTGEQFF.

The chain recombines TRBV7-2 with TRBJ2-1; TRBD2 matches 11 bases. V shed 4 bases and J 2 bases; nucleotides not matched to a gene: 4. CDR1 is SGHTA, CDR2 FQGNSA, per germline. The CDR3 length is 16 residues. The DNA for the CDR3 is TGTGCCAGCAGCTGGGGGACTAGCGGAGCCTACAATGAGCAGTTCTTC. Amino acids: CASSWGTSGAYNEQFF.

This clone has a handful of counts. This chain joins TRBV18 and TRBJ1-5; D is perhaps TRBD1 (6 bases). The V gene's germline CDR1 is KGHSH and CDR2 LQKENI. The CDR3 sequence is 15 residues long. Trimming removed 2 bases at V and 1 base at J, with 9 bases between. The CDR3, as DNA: TGTGCCAGCTCACCAATGGGGGCCAGCAATCAGCCCCAGCATTTT. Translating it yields CASSPMGASNQPQHF.

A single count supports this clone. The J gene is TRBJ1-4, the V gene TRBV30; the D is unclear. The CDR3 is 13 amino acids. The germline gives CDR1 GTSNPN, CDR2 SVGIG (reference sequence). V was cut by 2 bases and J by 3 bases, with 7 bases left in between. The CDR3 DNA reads TGTGCCTGGAGTTCCGGGGCTAATGAAAAACTGTTTTTT. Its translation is CAWSSGANEKLFF. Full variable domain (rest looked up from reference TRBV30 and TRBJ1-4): SQTIHQWPATLVQPVGSPLSLECTVEGTSNPNLYWYRQAAGRGLQLLFYSVGIGQISSEVPQNLSASRPQDRQFILSSKKLLLSDSGFYLCAWSSGANEKLFFGSGTQLSVL.

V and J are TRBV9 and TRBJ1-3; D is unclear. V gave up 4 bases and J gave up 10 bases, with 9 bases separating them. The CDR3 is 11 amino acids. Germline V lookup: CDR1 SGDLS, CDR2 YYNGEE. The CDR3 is CASSPGGTIYF. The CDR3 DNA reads TGTGCCAGCAGCCCAGGTGGTACCATATATTTT.

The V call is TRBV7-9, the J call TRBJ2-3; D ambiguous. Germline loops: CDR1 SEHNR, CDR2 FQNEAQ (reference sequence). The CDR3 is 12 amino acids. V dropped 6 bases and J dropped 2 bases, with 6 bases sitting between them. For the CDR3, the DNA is TGTGCCAGCAGATCAAACACAGATACGCAGTATTTT. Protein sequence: CASRSNTDTQYF.

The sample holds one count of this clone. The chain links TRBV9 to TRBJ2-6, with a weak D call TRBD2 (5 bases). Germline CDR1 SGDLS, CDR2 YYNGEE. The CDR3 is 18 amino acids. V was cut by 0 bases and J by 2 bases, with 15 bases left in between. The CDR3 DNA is TGTGCCAGCAGCGTAGCTCTCCTAGCCGACACTGGGGCCAACGTCCTGACTTTC. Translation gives CASSVALLADTGANVLTF.

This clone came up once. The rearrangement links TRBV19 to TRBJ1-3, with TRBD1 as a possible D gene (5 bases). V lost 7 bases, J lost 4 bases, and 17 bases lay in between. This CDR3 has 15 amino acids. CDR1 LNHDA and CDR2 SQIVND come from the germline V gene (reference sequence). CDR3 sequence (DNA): TGTGCCAGTACAATTGCCGGGGGTGCGGGAAACACCATATATTTT. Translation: CASTIAGGAGNTIYF.

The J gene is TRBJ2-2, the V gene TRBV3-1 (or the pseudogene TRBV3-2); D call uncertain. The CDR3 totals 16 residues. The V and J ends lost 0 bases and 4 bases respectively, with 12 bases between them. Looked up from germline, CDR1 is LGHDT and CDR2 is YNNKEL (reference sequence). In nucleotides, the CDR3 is TGTGCCAGCAGCCAAGATTCGACTCGTTCCACCGGGGAGCTGTTTTTT. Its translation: CASSQDSTRSTGELFF.

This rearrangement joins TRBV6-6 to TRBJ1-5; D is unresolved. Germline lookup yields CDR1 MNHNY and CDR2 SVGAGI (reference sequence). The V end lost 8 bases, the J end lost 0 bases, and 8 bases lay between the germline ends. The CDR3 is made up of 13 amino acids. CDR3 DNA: TGTGCCAGCGGCCCCTTTAGCAATCAGCCCCAGCATTTT. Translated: CASGPFSNQPQHF.

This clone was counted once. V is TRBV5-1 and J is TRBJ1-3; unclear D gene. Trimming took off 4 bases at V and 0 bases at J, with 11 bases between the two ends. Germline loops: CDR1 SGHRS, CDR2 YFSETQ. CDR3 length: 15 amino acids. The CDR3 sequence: CASSPQFYSGNTIYF. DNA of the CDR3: TGCGCCAGCAGCCCACAGTTTTACTCTGGAAACACCATATATTTT. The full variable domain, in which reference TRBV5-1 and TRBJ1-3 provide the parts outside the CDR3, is KAGVTQTPRYLIKTRGQQVTLSCSPISGHRSVSWYQQTPGQGLQFLFEYFSETQRNKGNFPGRFSGRQFSNSRSEMNVSTLELGDSALYLCASSPQFYSGNTIYFGEGSWLTVV.

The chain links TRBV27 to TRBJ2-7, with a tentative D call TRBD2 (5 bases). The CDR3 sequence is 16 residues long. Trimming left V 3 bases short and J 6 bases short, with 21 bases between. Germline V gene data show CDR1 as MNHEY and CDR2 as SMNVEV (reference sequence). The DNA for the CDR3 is TGTGCCAGCAGTTTTAGTCGTTCGGGTCGTGGAGGCGAGCAGTACTTC. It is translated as CASSFSRSGRGGEQYF.

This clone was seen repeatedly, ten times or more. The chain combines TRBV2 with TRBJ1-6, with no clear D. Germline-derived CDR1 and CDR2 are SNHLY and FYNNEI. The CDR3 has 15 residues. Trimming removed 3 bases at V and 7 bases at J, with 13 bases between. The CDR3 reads CASSDRVSANSPLHF. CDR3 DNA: TGTGCCAGCAGTGATCGGGTCTCGGCGAATTCACCCCTCCACTTT.

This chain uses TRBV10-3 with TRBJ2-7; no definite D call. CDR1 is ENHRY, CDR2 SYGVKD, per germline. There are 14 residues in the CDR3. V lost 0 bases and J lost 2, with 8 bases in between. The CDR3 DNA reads TGTGCCATCAGTGAGTCATACCAGGCCTACGAGCAGTACTTC. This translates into CAISESYQAYEQYF.